This passage covers 20 T cell receptor beta chains from one sample sequenced in a study of cytomegalovirus exposure and HLA in healthy donors. Both 60 Vbeta primers and 13 Jbeta primers went into the PCR. Clones were read by immunoSEQ multiplex PCR, and TCRdb kept only the in-frame ones, dropping some. This table holds about 61,000 clones, about 80% found once. Sequenced input: PBMCs. These receptor sequences come from a man aged 45-60 years in good health and CMV-seropositive.

This clone showed up just a few times. The gene calls are TRBV7-2 and TRBJ2-7; weak D call: TRBD2 (7 bases). Between the trimmed V and J ends, which lost 4 bases and 7 bases, there was a span of 23 bases. CDR3 length: 16 amino acids. The germline V gene has CDR1 SGHTA and CDR2 FQGNSA. The CDR3 DNA follows: TGTGCCAGCAGCTCCGCGGGGGCTACCCGCAATTCTGAGCAGTACTTC. Its protein is CASSSAGATRNSEQYF.

V and J are TRBV10-3 and TRBJ2-3, with 8 bases fitting TRBD2. The CDR3 is 16 amino acids. J lost 5 bases, V lost 10 bases, and 17 bases had no gene match. Germline-derived CDR1 and CDR2 are ENHRY and SYGVKD. CDR3 nucleotides: TGTGCCACTTCAAGGGGAGAAGCGGGGGTGGGAGATACGCAGTATTTT. It encodes CATSRGEAGVGDTQYF.

This chain connects TRBV5-1 to TRBJ1-6, with 10 bases lining up with TRBD1. The germline V gene encodes CDR1 SGHRS and CDR2 YFSETQ. The CDR3 is 20 amino acids. V dropped 0 bases and J dropped 0; count of bases not matched to a gene: 9. CDR3 bases: TGCGCCAGCAGCTTGGTTAGGGACAGGGGCCGACTCTCCTATAATTCACCCCTCCACTTT. Its protein product is CASSLVRDRGRLSYNSPLHF.

The chain recombines TRBV7-3 with TRBJ2-5; 8 bases match TRBD2. The germline gives CDR1 SGHTA, CDR2 FQGTGA. The V and J ends lost 5 bases and 0 bases, in that order; junction bases with no gene match: 5. The CDR3 consists of 15 residues. CDR3 loop: CASSPAGDYQETQYF. CDR3 DNA: TGTGCCAGCAGCCCAGCGGGGGACTACCAAGAGACCCAGTACTTC.

A few counts support this clone. The junction shows a germline mismatch at one end, possibly a read error. The rearrangement uses TRBV4-3 and TRBJ2-1; no clear D. CDR1 and CDR2 (germline): LGHNA, YSLEER. This CDR3 is 17 amino acids long. CDR3 protein: CVSSQDMILLISNEQFF. CDR3 coding DNA: TGCGTCAGCAGCCAAGATATGATCCTACTCATCTCCAATGAGCAGTTCTTC.

The chain joins TRBV5-4 to TRBJ2-2, with D tentatively TRBD1 (6 bases). Germline values: CDR1 SGHNT, CDR2 YYREEE (reference sequence). The CDR3 consists of 15 residues. The V and J ends lost 4 bases and 0 bases respectively, with 10 bases between them. CDR3 protein: CASSGGQANTGELFF. In DNA form, the CDR3 reads TGTGCCAGCAGCGGGGGACAAGCGAACACCGGGGAGCTGTTTTTT.

The chain carries TRBV4-2 and TRBJ2-5; 16 nucleotides align to TRBD2. The germline V gene encodes CDR1 LGHNA and CDR2 YNFKEQ. J gave up 1 base and V 5 bases, and 4 bases lay outside the gene matches. The CDR3 is 17 residues long. Here the CDR3 DNA reads TGTGCCAGCAGCTCGGGACTAGCGGGGGGGCCCCAAGAGACCCAGTACTTC. Encoded protein: CASSSGLAGGPQETQYF.

V usage is TRBV6-5 and J usage is TRBJ2-7; a weak D match, TRBD2 (5 bases). With 2 bases removed from V and 3 bases from J, the gap between germline ends came to 14 bases. The CDR3 has 15 amino acids. Looked up from germline, CDR1 is MNHEY and CDR2 is SVGAGI. As DNA, the CDR3 is TGTGCCAGCAGTTACCTTAGGACCGGGATCTACGAGCAGTACTTC. Protein: CASSYLRTGIYEQYF.

This clone was observed a single time. The chain uses TRBV14 and TRBJ1-4; no reliable D call. V lost 4 bases to trimming and J lost 7 bases, with 7 bases between them. The CDR3 has 12 residues. Germline loops: CDR1 SGHDN, CDR2 FVKESK. In nucleotides, the CDR3 is TGTGCCAGCAGCCCGCTAGGTGAAAAACTGTTTTTT. Translated: CASSPLGEKLFF.

This chain joins TRBV28 and TRBJ2-2, with TRBD1 matching 10 bases. In germline, CDR1 is MDHEN, CDR2 SYDVKM. The CDR3 is 17 residues long. V lost 1 base, J lost 4 bases, and 6 bases stayed unmatched. CDR3 sequence reads: CASSLYPGQGSTGELFF. In DNA, the CDR3 is TGTGCCAGCAGTTTATATCCGGGACAGGGGAGCACCGGGGAGCTGTTTTTT. Full variable domain (rest looked up from reference TRBV28 and TRBJ2-2): DVKVTQSSRYLVKRTGEKVFLECVQDMDHENMFWYRQDPGLGLRLIYFSYDVKMKEKGDIPEGYSVSREKKERFSLILESASTNQTSMYLCASSLYPGQGSTGELFFGEGSRLTVL.

The chain has TRBV27 and TRBJ2-5; 9 nucleotides align to TRBD2. CDR3 length equals 15 residues. V dropped 2 bases and J dropped 5; count of bases not matched to a gene: 6. Germline-derived CDR1 and CDR2 are MNHEY and SMNVEV (reference sequence). The CDR3 region has the DNA TGTGCCAGCAGTTTAGGCGGGAGGGCCCTTGAGACCCAGTACTTC. This encodes CASSLGGRALETQYF.

This chain links TRBV4-3 with TRBJ1-2; TRBD1 aligns across 11 bases. Trimming at V came to 0 bases and at J to 2 bases, leaving 11 bases not matched to a gene. This CDR3 spans 19 amino acids. Germline V gene lookup returns CDR1 LGHNA and CDR2 YSLEER. CDR3: CASSQDKGGTGGKNYGYTF. The CDR3 DNA sequence: TGCGCCAGCAGCCAAGATAAGGGGGGGACAGGGGGTAAGAACTATGGCTACACCTTC.

The rearrangement links TRBV12-5 to TRBJ2-5, with TRBD1 matching over 8 bases. The J call may be mistaken, given a closer DNA end match to TRBJ2-7. The CDR3 spans 15 residues. Germline lookup yields CDR1 LGHNT and CDR2 FRNRAP. CDR3 in amino acids: CASASQGAGHYEQYF. For the CDR3, the DNA is TGTGCTAGTGCGAGTCAGGGGGCGGGTCACTACGAGCAGTACTTC.

This clone was seen once. V gene TRBV5-1 combines with J gene TRBJ2-5; TRBD2 matches at 8 bases. The germline V gene encodes CDR1 SGHRS and CDR2 YFSETQ. Trimming at V came to 2 bases and at J to 2 bases, leaving 2 bases not matched to a gene. There are 14 residues in the CDR3. CDR3 in DNA: TGCGCCAGCAGCTTACCGGGGGGGCAAGAGACCCAGTACTTC. Its translation is CASSLPGGQETQYF.

V gene TRBV5-1 combines with J gene TRBJ2-5; 9 bases are a match to TRBD1. The junction had 5 bases not matched to a gene; V was cut back by 3 bases and J by 5 bases. From germline, CDR1 is SGHRS and CDR2 YFSETQ. The CDR3 sequence is 14 residues long. The CDR3 region has the DNA TGCGCCAGCAGCTCGGGGACAGGGCGGGAGACCCAGTACTTC. This sequence encodes CASSSGTGRETQYF.

The rearrangement links TRBV5-1 to TRBJ2-7; 10 bases align to TRBD2. With V trimmed by 0 bases and J by 4 bases, 7 bases remained unmatched. The CDR3 is made up of 16 amino acids. CDR1 is SGHRS and CDR2 is YFSETQ in the germline V gene. CDR3 sequence (DNA): TGCGCCAGCAGCTTGGGGTTAACTAGCGGGGAATACGAGCAGTACTTC. Translation gives CASSLGLTSGEYEQYF.

The chain employs TRBV7-9 and TRBJ2-2, with 8 bases that match TRBD2. The CDR3 is 17 amino acids. Germline CDR1 reads SEHNR; CDR2 reads FQNEAQ (reference sequence). Losses at the gene ends were 5 bases for V and 3 bases for J; bases not matched to a gene: 11. The CDR3 bases are TGTGCCAGCAGCGGAAGGGGTAGCGGGAAGGACACCGGGGAGCTGTTTTTT. Translating gives CASSGRGSGKDTGELFF.

This rearrangement joins TRBV5-6 to TRBJ1-6; tentatively, D is TRBD1 (6 bases). V was cut by 4 bases and J by 7 bases, with 18 bases left in between. Germline loops: CDR1 SGHDT, CDR2 YYEEEE. This CDR3 is built from 16 residues. CDR3: CASSTEITGSNSPLHF. The CDR3 DNA reads as TGTGCCAGCAGCACAGAAATTACAGGGTCGAATTCACCCCTCCACTTT.

The CDR3 spells CASSFQGYNSPLHF. The CDR3 DNA reads TGTGCCAGCAGTTTCCAGGGCTATAATTCACCCCTCCACTTT. The J gene is TRBJ1-6, the V gene TRBV28, with D possibly matching TRBD1 (5 bases). V lost 3 bases and J lost 3, with 6 bases in between. This CDR3 region has 14 residues. Germline V gives CDR1 MDHEN, CDR2 SYDVKM.

The rearrangement uses TRBV5-6 and TRBJ1-1, with 8 bases lining up with TRBD1. CDR3 length: 15 residues. Losses at the gene ends were 0 bases for V and 4 bases for J; bases not matched to a gene: 5. Germline assignment: CDR1 SGHDT and CDR2 YYEEEE. CDR3 in amino acids: CASSLDRGGFTEAFF. In DNA form, the CDR3 reads TGTGCCAGCAGCTTGGACAGGGGGGGGTTCACTGAAGCTTTCTTT.